A selection of T cell receptor beta chains follows, all from one sample in a study of T cells in Graves' hyperthyroidism and ophthalmopathy. In TCRdb, the multiplex PCR reads were re-called with MiXCR into one record per CDR3 protein. Of about 720,000 distinct CDR3 sequences in the sample, about 17% were seen once. The sequencing input was blood. These receptors were taken from a woman aged 45-60 years with Graves' hyperthyroidism that later progressed to Graves' ophthalmopathy. Both conserved end residues are part of each CDR3. The D gene is left open where the match is weak. A row's size may be missing; if present it is once, few, many or a size class.

CDR3aa,CDR3nt,abundance,j_gene,v_gene,d_gene
CASSKMGQGSEKLFF,TGTGCCAGCAGCAAAATGGGACAGGGCAGCGAAAAACTGTTTTTT,few,TRBJ1-4,TRBV7-2,TRBD1
CASSHLRELGNQPQHF,TGCGCCAGCAGCCATCTCAGGGAGCTTGGCAATCAGCCCCAGCATTTT,NA,TRBJ1-5,TRBV4-1,NA
CASHRSSWDRANYGYTF,TGTGCCAGCCATCGTTCTTCTTGGGACAGAGCTAACTATGGCTACACCTTC,NA,TRBJ1-2,TRBV6-1,TRBD1
CAWSVNTEAFF,TGTGCCTGGAGTGTCAACACAGAAGCTTTCTTT,many,TRBJ1-1,TRBV30,NA
CASSLAGLSYNEQFF,TGCGCCAGCAGCTTGGCGGGGCTCTCCTACAATGAGCAGTTCTTC,many,TRBJ2-1,TRBV7-2,NA
CASIRGTGPDTQYF,TGTGCCAGCATTAGGGGGACTGGCCCAGATACGCAGTATTTT,NA,TRBJ2-3,TRBV6-2/TRBV6-3,NA
CASSYLPRTGQYMNTEAFF,TGTGCCAGCAGTTACTTACCCCGGACAGGGCAGTACATGAACACTGAAGCTTTCTTT,few,TRBJ1-1,TRBV6-2/TRBV6-3,TRBD1
CATSDLLFLRYNEKLFF,TGTGCCACCAGTGATTTGCTTTTCCTGAGGTATAATGAAAAACTGTTTTTT,few,TRBJ1-4,TRBV24-1,NA
CSARDPWEGNEQFF,TGCAGTGCTAGAGATCCCTGGGAGGGCAATGAGCAGTTCTTC,NA,TRBJ2-1,TRBV20-1,TRBD2
CASSLLQGAQPQHF,TGTGCCAGCAGTTTACTGCAGGGCGCTCAGCCCCAGCATTTT,few,TRBJ1-5,TRBV27,NA
CASSLARVGYGYTF,TGTGCCAGCAGCTTAGCCAGGGTGGGCTATGGCTACACCTTC,NA,TRBJ1-2,TRBV7-2,NA
CASSPRSLRGTGANVLTF,TGTGCCAGCTCACCACGTTCTCTACGGGGGACCGGGGCCAACGTCCTGACTTTC,few,TRBJ2-6,TRBV18,NA
CASRGSRVQGASDIGNTF,TGTGCCAGCAGAGGATCGAGGGTGCAGGGGGCTTCGGATATCGGAAACACCTTC,NA,TRBJ1-2,TRBV2,TRBD1
CASSPWDRGVPGELFF,TGTGCCAGCAGCCCCTGGGACAGGGGCGTCCCCGGGGAGCTGTTTTTT,few,TRBJ2-2,TRBV7-9,TRBD1
CASSVRTGGTEAFF,TGTGCCAGCAGCGTCCGGACAGGGGGCACTGAAGCTTTCTTT,NA,TRBJ1-1,TRBV7-2,TRBD1
CASRARILRETQYF,TGTGCCAGCAGGGCCCGCATCTTACGAGAGACCCAGTACTTC,NA,TRBJ2-5,TRBV7-2,NA
CASSLGGGSRHNEQFF,TGTGCCAGCAGCTTGGGTGGAGGTTCCAGACACAATGAGCAGTTCTTC,NA,TRBJ2-1,TRBV5-1,NA
CASSSSDRANYGYTF,TGTGCCAGCAGTTCGAGCGACAGGGCTAACTATGGCTACACCTTC,many,TRBJ1-2,TRBV12-3/TRBV12-4,TRBD1
CSARDLKGLAGGTYEQYF,TGCAGTGCTAGAGATCTGAAGGGACTAGCGGGGGGGACCTACGAGCAGTACTTC,NA,TRBJ2-7,TRBV20-1,TRBD2
CASSIAGSYNEQFF,TGTGCCAGTAGTATAGCGGGATCCTACAATGAGCAGTTCTTC,NA,TRBJ2-1,TRBV19,NA
CDSSAQETQYF,TGTGACAGCAGCGCCCAAGAGACCCAGTACTTC,NA,TRBJ2-5,TRBV7-8,NA
CASSPARGRGAADTQYF,TGTGCCAGCTCACCCGCCCGGGGCAGGGGGGCGGCAGATACGCAGTATTTT,NA,TRBJ2-3,TRBV18,NA
CSARDRWASPLHF,TGCAGTGCTAGAGATCGATGGGCGAGCCCCCTCCACTTT,NA,TRBJ1-6,TRBV20-1,NA
CASSQDRQGYNSPLHF,TGCGCCAGCAGCCAAGACCGACAGGGTTATAATTCACCCCTCCACTTT,few,TRBJ1-6,TRBV4-1,TRBD1
CASSLRLGGYEQFF,TGTGCCAGCAGCCTTCGACTAGGGGGCTATGAGCAGTTCTTC,few,TRBJ2-1,TRBV14,NA
CASRKTGGQSPLHF,TGTGCCAGCAGGAAAACAGGGGGCCAATCACCCCTCCACTTT,many,TRBJ1-6,TRBV12-3/TRBV12-4,TRBD1
CASSEAGTGFVDPSTDTQYF,TGTGCCAGCAGTGAAGCGGGGACAGGGTTCGTCGACCCTAGCACAGATACGCAGTATTTT,few,TRBJ2-3,TRBV6-1,TRBD1
CASSPKPEARDGYTF,TGTGCCAGCTCACCGAAGCCAGAGGCGCGGGATGGCTACACCTTC,NA,TRBJ1-2,TRBV18,NA
CAWSRVLEQYF,TGTGCCTGGAGTAGGGTTCTCGAGCAGTACTTC,few,TRBJ2-7,TRBV30,NA
CSATPGGQGDTQYF,TGCAGTGCCACTCCGGGGGGCCAAGGAGATACGCAGTATTTT,NA,TRBJ2-3,TRBV20-1,NA
CASSPGTQIEKVFF,TGTGCCAGCAGCCCCGGGACACAAATTGAAAAAGTGTTTTTT,few,TRBJ1-4,TRBV9,NA
CSVRRGPNTEAFF,TGCAGCGTTCGGCGTGGACCGAACACTGAAGCTTTCTTT,few,TRBJ1-1,TRBV29-1,NA
CASSNPGVGIEQYF,TGTGCCAGTAGCAATCCCGGTGTAGGGATCGAGCAGTACTTC,NA,TRBJ2-7,TRBV19,NA
CSAPHQGVNTEAFF,TGCAGTGCGCCTCACCAGGGGGTGAACACTGAAGCTTTCTTT,NA,TRBJ1-1,TRBV20-1,TRBD1
CASSLEGVNSGAYTGELFF,TGCGCCAGCAGCTTGGAAGGGGTTAATAGCGGGGCATACACCGGGGAGCTGTTTTTT,few,TRBJ2-2,TRBV5-1,TRBD2
CASSVNWGTEALF,TGTGCCAGCAGCGTGAATTGGGGGACTGAAGCTCTCTTT,NA,TRBJ1-1,TRBV7-9,NA
CASSLAGLDTDTQYF,TGTGCTAGCAGCTTAGCCGGACTAGACACAGATACGCAGTATTTT,few,TRBJ2-3,TRBV7-7,TRBD2
CSAPLTWVENNEQFF,TGCAGTGCTCCACTGACTTGGGTAGAGAACAATGAGCAGTTCTTC,many,TRBJ2-1,TRBV20-1,NA
CASSLGGQETETQYF,TGTGCCAGCAGCTTAGGGGGGCAAGAAACAGAGACCCAGTACTTC,few,TRBJ2-5,TRBV7-8,NA
CASKGQGAHTEAFF,TGTGCCAGCAAGGGACAGGGGGCGCACACTGAAGCTTTCTTT,many,TRBJ1-1,TRBV7-9,TRBD1
CASSVYDRASNYGYTF,TGTGCCAGCAGCGTCTATGACAGGGCCTCTAACTATGGCTACACCTTC,many,TRBJ1-2,TRBV9,TRBD1
CASSPRQGNNSPLHF,TGTGCCAGCAGTCCTAGACAGGGGAATAATTCACCCCTCCACTTT,few,TRBJ1-6,TRBV6-1,TRBD1